This T cell receptor (beta chain) was documented in a study of CD8 T cells in ankylosing spondylitis. This clonotype was found many times. Library preparation for TCR beta used quantitative 5'-RACE with molecular barcodes. From the 5' RACE reads, TCRdb called clonotypes with MiXCR, one entry per CDR3 protein. The table has roughly 120,000 distinct CDR3 sequences, approximately 14% seen once. This clonotype was obtained from a female donor with ankylosing spondylitis or in good health (not recorded which). Sequencing used blood, either unsorted or a sorted T cell fraction (not recorded which).

CDR3 bases: TGCGCCAGCATTCTAGGACTAGCGGGGAGGAATGAGCAGTTCTTC. This translates into CASILGLAGRNEQFF. V usage is TRBV5-1 and J usage is TRBJ2-1, with 12 positions matching TRBD2. The germline gives CDR1 SGHRS, CDR2 YFSETQ. The CDR3 contains 15 residues. J gave up 7 bases and V 6 bases, and 8 bases lay outside the gene matches. Looking up the rest from reference TRBV5-1 and TRBJ2-1 gives the full variable domain: KAGVTQTPRYLIKTRGQQVTLSCSPISGHRSVSWYQQTPGQGLQFLFEYFSETQRNKGNFPGRFSGRQFSNSRSEMNVSTLELGDSALYLCASILGLAGRNEQFFGPGTRLTVL.